This section outlines one T cell receptor beta chain sequence together with its context. What it recognizes is unknown. TCRdb reanalysed the RT-PCR reads using MiXCR and keeps one entry per CDR3 protein. The profile shows 700,000 to 800,000 distinct CDR3 sequences, less than 20% of them singletons. The data originate from a study of response to subunit inactivated influenza vaccine. Overall study results and limits: Few additional T cells are recruited per seasonal influenza vaccination, authors suggested.

V lost 2 bases and J lost 3, with 7 bases in between. The length of the CDR3 is 14 residues. CDR1 and CDR2 (germline): MNHEY, SVGEGT. The gene calls are TRBV6-2 or TRBV6-3 and TRBJ1-4; D is unclear. The source was PBMCs from blood, collected roughly 5 days after vaccination. This receptor was obtained from a man in his fifties or sixties who received an inactivated influenza vaccine. The CDR3 loop is CASSYAYANEKLFF. In DNA form, the CDR3 reads TGTGCCAGCAGTTACGCCTACGCTAATGAAAAACTGTTTTTT.